The 7 T cell receptor beta chains presented below share a single source sample, sequenced in a study of T cell clones after liver transplantation. TCRdb's copy holds only in-frame clones and misses some; the assay was immunoSEQ multiplex PCR. The sample shows 8,500 to 10,000 clones, around 70% of them seen only once. Sequencing was performed on CD8+ T cells from blood, taken at the roughly 16-month timepoint. The origin of the receptors is a human patient who received a liver transplant. These T cells may partly come from the graft donor.

V is TRBV5-4 and J is TRBJ2-1; 8 positions match TRBD1. V dropped 2 bases and J dropped 11; count of bases not matched to a gene: 6. Germline lookup yields CDR1 SGHNT and CDR2 YYREEE (reference sequence). The CDR3 totals 13 residues. The CDR3 here is CASSLDDRGKQFF. The CDR3 region has the DNA TGTGCCAGCAGCTTAGATGACAGGGGAAAGCAGTTCTTC. Together with reference TRBV5-4 and TRBJ2-1, the CDR3 gives the full variable domain: ETGVTQSPTHLIKTRGQQVTLRCSSQSGHNTVSWYQQALGQGPQFIFQYYREEENGRGNFPPRFSGLQFPNYSSELNVNALELDDSALYLCASSLDDRGKQFFGPGTRLTVL.

The rearrangement uses TRBV19 and TRBJ2-5; tentatively, D is TRBD1 (6 bases). V was trimmed by 4 bases and J by 5 bases, leaving 17 bases between them. CDR1 and CDR2 (germline): LNHDA, SQIVND (reference sequence). The length of the CDR3 is 15 residues. The CDR3 DNA reads as TGTGCCAGTAGTAAAGTGGGACAACCTTGGGAGACCCAGTACTTC. It is translated as CASSKVGQPWETQYF.

The sample holds a few counts of this clone. This chain joins TRBV28 and TRBJ1-5, with D hard to call. V was clipped by 5 bases and J by 7 bases, with 15 bases between them. CDR1 MDHEN and CDR2 SYDVKM come from the germline V gene. CDR3 size: 14 residues. CDR3 in amino acids: CASSRPLPFQPQHF. The DNA for the CDR3 is TGTGCCAGCAGTCGACCCCTTCCATTCCAGCCCCAGCATTTT.

This CDR3 reads CASSQSGRGSSYEQYV. DNA of the CDR3: TGTGCCAGCAGCCAATCGGGCAGGGGAAGCTCCTACGAGCAGTACGTC. The gene calls are TRBV16 and TRBJ2-7; possible D gene TRBD1, 6 bases. V was clipped by 0 bases and J by 0 bases, with 12 bases between them. The germline CDR1 and CDR2 sequences are KGHSY and FQNENV. This CDR3 contains 16 residues.

V is TRBV11-1 and J is TRBJ1-1; TRBD1 might be the D (5 bases). V gave up 0 bases and J gave up 6 bases, with 8 bases separating them. Germline V gene sequence: CDR1 SGHAT, CDR2 FQDESV (reference sequence). This CDR3 spans 13 amino acids. Here the CDR3 reads CASSLAETAEAFF. In DNA form, the CDR3 reads TGTGCCAGCAGCTTAGCCGAGACAGCTGAAGCTTTCTTT.

This clone was counted only a few times. The V and J genes are TRBV28 and TRBJ1-1, with D possibly TRBD1 on 6 matching bases. Germline CDR1 is MDHEN and CDR2 is SYDVKM. V lost 6 bases and J lost 1, with 12 bases in between. The CDR3 runs to 14 residues. The CDR3 sequence is CASSNRVRNTEAFF. The CDR3 DNA sequence: TGTGCCAGCAGCAACAGGGTAAGGAACACTGAAGCTTTCTTT. Full variable domain (rest looked up from reference TRBV28 and TRBJ1-1): DVKVTQSSRYLVKRTGEKVFLECVQDMDHENMFWYRQDPGLGLRLIYFSYDVKMKEKGDIPEGYSVSREKKERFSLILESASTNQTSMYLCASSNRVRNTEAFFGQGTRLTVV.

The chain is built from TRBV27 and TRBJ2-1; 8 nucleotides line up with TRBD1. The trim removed 2 bases at V and 6 bases at J, leaving 0 bases unmatched. The CDR3 has 13 amino acids. CDR1 and CDR2 from the germline V gene are MNHEY and SMNVEV (reference sequence). The CDR3: CASSLTGGNEQFF. The CDR3 nucleotides are TGTGCCAGCAGTTTAACAGGGGGCAATGAGCAGTTCTTC.